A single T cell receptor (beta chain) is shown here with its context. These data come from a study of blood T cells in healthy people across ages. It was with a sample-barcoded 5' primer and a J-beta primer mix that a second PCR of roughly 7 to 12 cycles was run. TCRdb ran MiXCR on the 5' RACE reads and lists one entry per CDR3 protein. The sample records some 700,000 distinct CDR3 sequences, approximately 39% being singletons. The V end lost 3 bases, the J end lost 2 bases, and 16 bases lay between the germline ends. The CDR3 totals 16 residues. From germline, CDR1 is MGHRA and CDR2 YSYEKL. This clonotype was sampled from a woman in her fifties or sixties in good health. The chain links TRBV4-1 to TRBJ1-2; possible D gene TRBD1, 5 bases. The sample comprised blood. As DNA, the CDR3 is TGCGCCAGCAGCCAGGTCCCTGGGACGGTAAACTATGGCTACACCTTC. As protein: CASSQVPGTVNYGYTF.